Listed here is a single TCR beta chain. This entry is derived from a study of sequential checkpoint blockade in melanoma. Turning to the study itself: First-line arms were nivolumab then ipilimumab, or the reverse, randomized 1:1. Both treatment sequences were followed by maintenance nivolumab.

Treatment indicated: randomized to nivolumab then ipilimumab (arm A) or the reverse (arm B). No patient had prior DNA-damaging chemotherapy. Live CD3+CD8+ CD19− CD56− cells were sorted from PBMCs. The assay was immunoSEQ multiplex PCR, and TCRdb's table has in-frame clones only and misses some. The data show about 15,000 clones, 77% seen once. With 5 bases clipped from V and 2 bases from J, the junction kept 7 bases outside the gene matches. The CDR3 loop spans 16 amino acids. CDR1 is SGHVS and CDR2 is FQNEAQ in the germline V gene. The chain recombines TRBV7-8 with TRBJ2-5; 11 positions match TRBD2. The receptor was derived from a human donor with melanoma. The sample here was CD8+ T cells sorted from blood (inferred from file names), taken from a patient given nivolumab and ipilimumab in sequence. The CDR3 region is CASSPASGGPQETQYF. DNA of the CDR3: TGTGCCAGCAGCCCTGCTAGCGGGGGGCCACAAGAGACCCAGTACTTC.